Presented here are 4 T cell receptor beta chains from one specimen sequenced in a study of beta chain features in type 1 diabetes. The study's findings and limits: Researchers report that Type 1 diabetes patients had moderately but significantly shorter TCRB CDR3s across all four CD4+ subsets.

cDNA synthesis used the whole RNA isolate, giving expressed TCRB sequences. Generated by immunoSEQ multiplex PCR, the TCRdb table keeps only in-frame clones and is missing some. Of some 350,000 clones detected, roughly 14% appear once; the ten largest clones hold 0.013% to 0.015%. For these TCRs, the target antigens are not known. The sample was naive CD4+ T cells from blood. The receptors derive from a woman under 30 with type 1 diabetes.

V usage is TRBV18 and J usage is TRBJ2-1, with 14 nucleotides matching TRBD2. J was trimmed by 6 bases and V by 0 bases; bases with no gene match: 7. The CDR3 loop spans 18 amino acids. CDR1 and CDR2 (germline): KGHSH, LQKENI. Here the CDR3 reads CASSPPPRLAGGGNEQFF. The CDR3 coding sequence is TGTGCCAGCTCACCACCTCCCAGACTAGCGGGAGGGGGCAATGAGCAGTTCTTC.

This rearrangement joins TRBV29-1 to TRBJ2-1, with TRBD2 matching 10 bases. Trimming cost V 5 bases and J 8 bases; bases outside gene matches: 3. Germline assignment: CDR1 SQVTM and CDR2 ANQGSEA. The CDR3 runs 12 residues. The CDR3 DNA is TGCAGCGTTCAAAGCGGGAGGGATGAGCAGTTCTTC. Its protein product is CSVQSGRDEQFF.

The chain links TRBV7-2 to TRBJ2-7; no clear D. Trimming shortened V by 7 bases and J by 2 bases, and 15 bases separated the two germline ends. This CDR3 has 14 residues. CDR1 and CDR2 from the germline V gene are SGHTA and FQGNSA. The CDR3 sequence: CASTPDRVPYEQYF. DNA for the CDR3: TGTGCCAGCACCCCGGATCGGGTTCCCTACGAGCAGTACTTC.

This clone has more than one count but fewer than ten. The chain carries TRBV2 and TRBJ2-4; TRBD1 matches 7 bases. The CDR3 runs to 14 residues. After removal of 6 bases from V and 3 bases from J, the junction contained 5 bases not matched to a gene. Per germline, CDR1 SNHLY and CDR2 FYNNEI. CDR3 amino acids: CASRNRQGKNIQYF. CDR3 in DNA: TGTGCCAGCAGAAACAGACAGGGCAAAAACATTCAGTACTTC.